A single sample is the source of the 12 T cell receptor beta chains below, sequenced in a study of blood T cell repertoires in COVID-19 (dated by TCRdb to the early 2020s). Library preparation used the immunoSEQ multiplex PCR assay. TCRdb limited this immuneACCESS table to in-frame rearrangements with V and J called. A share of clones is missing; checked studies link under half to unresolved V genes, and the rest is unexplained. In this sample the table shows a few hundred thousand clones, more than 70% of which occur a single time. Clones ranked in the top ten supply over 2% of the sample. The specimen sequenced was PBMCs or T cells enriched from blood (not recorded which). These receptor sequences come from a woman aged 55 to 70 in a cohort exposed to, infected with or recovered from COVID-19 (not recorded which).

The V and J genes are TRBV29-1 and TRBJ2-7, with a weak D call TRBD1 (8 bases). Trimming took 6 bases from V and 9 from J, leaving 18 bases between them. The length of the CDR3 is 12 residues. CDR1 is SQVTM and CDR2 is ANQGSEA in the germline V gene. This CDR3 reads CSVQGQGGGQYF. Here the CDR3 DNA reads TGCAGCGTCCAAGGACAGGGAGGGGGGCAGTACTTC.

This clone has just a few counts. The V and J genes are TRBV4-2 and TRBJ1-6; the D gene is possibly TRBD1 (5 bases). Germline CDR1 reads LGHNA; CDR2 reads YNFKEQ. The CDR3 contains 14 residues. The germline V and J ends were trimmed by 3 bases and 7 bases, with 10 bases remaining between them. CDR3 in DNA: TGTGCCAGCAGCCATGGGACTACGAATTCACCCCTCCACTTT. This codes for CASSHGTTNSPLHF.

This rearrangement joins TRBV6-4 to TRBJ1-6; 7 nucleotides match TRBD1. J lost 0 bases, V lost 6 bases, and 8 bases had no gene match. Germline V gene lookup returns CDR1 MRHNA and CDR2 SNTAGT. The CDR3 sequence is 17 residues long. The CDR3 protein is CASSEGQAPSYNSPLHF. In DNA, the CDR3 is TGTGCCAGCAGCGAAGGACAGGCCCCCTCCTATAATTCACCCCTCCACTTT.

This clone appeared once. The chain employs TRBV7-9 and TRBJ1-5; 11 bases are a match to TRBD1. Looked up from germline, CDR1 is SEHNR and CDR2 is FQNEAQ (reference sequence). The length of the CDR3 is 15 residues. V gave up 1 base and J gave up 5 bases; unmatched junction bases: 1. The CDR3 DNA is TGTGCCAGCAGCTTAGGGACAGGGGGCTATCAGCCCCAGCATTTT. Translating gives CASSLGTGGYQPQHF.

The chain couples TRBV9 to TRBJ1-6, with 9 bases matching TRBD1. CDR3 length equals 16 residues. V was pared by 4 bases and J by 7 bases, with 9 bases of the junction left unmatched. Germline CDR1 SGDLS, CDR2 YYNGEE. This chain's CDR3 is CASSPHRGRGNSPLHF. CDR3 bases: TGTGCCAGCAGCCCTCACAGGGGGCGCGGGAATTCACCCCTCCACTTT.

This clone was seen more than once but under ten times. This chain joins TRBV28 and TRBJ2-6, with D perhaps matching TRBD1 (6 bases). Trimming removed 4 bases at V and 0 bases at J, with 7 bases between. CDR3 length equals 15 residues. The germline CDR1 and CDR2 sequences are MDHEN and SYDVKM. CDR3 sequence reads: CASSWDNSGANVLTF. The CDR3 bases are TGTGCCAGCAGTTGGGACAACTCTGGGGCCAACGTCCTGACTTTC.

This chain links TRBV4-3 with TRBJ1-1; possibly TRBD1 for D (5 bases). Germline loops: CDR1 LGHNA, CDR2 YSLEER. The CDR3 is 15 amino acids. V lost 3 bases, J lost 2 bases, and 13 bases lay in between. DNA for the CDR3: TGCGCCAGCAGCCACGATACAGGCGCCAACACTGAAGCTTTCTTT. This encodes CASSHDTGANTEAFF.

The gene calls are TRBV6-8 and TRBJ2-5, with D unclear. CDR1 is MNHGY and CDR2 is SAAAGT in the germline V gene. Trimming took 6 bases from V and 0 from J, leaving 11 bases between them. The CDR3 spans 14 residues. The CDR3 loop is CASSAPAYQETQYF. In DNA, the CDR3 is TGTGCCAGCAGCGCCCCAGCGTACCAAGAGACCCAGTACTTC.

The chain uses TRBV6-6 and TRBJ2-3, with D possibly TRBD2 on 6 matching bases. The CDR3 runs to 14 residues. Germline V gene sequence: CDR1 MNHNY, CDR2 SVGAGI (reference sequence). Trimming pared 8 bases from V and 4 bases from J, leaving 16 bases between. This CDR3 reads CASGGISGADTQYF. In DNA, the CDR3 is TGTGCCAGCGGAGGGATTTCCGGGGCAGATACGCAGTATTTT.

The gene calls are TRBV11-2 and TRBJ2-7, with 7 bases matching TRBD1. The length of the CDR3 is 15 residues. CDR1 is SGHAT, CDR2 FQNNGV, per germline. J gave up 6 bases and V 4 bases, and 12 bases lay outside the gene matches. The DNA of the CDR3 is TGTGCCAGCAGCTCCCGCCCATCCGCAGGGGGCGAGCAGTACTTC. Residues: CASSSRPSAGGEQYF.

This clone has more than one count but fewer than ten. This sequence joins TRBV2 and TRBJ2-3; 9 bases match TRBD2. Looked up from germline, CDR1 is SNHLY and CDR2 is FYNNEI. V dropped 5 bases and J dropped 2; count of bases not matched to a gene: 11. The CDR3 sequence is 17 residues long. The CDR3 is CASSRRAGGPITDTQYF. CDR3 DNA sequence: TGTGCCAGCAGTCGGAGGGCGGGAGGGCCTATCACAGATACGCAGTATTTT.

The chain recombines TRBV28 with TRBJ2-2; D is possibly TRBD1 (5 bases). The CDR3 is 15 residues long. The V end lost 3 bases, the J end lost 0 bases, and 8 bases lay between the germline ends. Germline V gene data show CDR1 as MDHEN and CDR2 as SYDVKM. CDR3 bases: TGTGCCAGCAGTTTGGACACCACGAACACCGGGGAGCTGTTTTTT. Protein product: CASSLDTTNTGELFF.